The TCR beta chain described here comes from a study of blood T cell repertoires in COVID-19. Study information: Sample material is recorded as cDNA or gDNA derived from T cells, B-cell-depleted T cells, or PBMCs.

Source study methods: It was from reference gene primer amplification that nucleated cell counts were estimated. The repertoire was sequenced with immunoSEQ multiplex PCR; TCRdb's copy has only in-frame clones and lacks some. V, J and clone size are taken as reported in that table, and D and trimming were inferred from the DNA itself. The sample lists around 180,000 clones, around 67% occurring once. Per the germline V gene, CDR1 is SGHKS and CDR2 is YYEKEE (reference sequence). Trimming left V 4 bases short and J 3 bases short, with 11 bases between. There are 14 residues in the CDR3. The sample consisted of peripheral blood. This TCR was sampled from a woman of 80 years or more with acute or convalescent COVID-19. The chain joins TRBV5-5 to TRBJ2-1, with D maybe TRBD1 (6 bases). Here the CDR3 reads CASSPGQRYNEQFF. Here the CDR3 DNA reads TGTGCCAGCAGCCCTGGACAGCGCTACAATGAGCAGTTCTTC. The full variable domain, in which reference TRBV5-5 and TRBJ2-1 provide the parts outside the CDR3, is DAGVTQSPTHLIKTRGQQVTLRCSPISGHKSVSWYQQVLGQGPQFIFQYYEKEERGRGNFPDRFSARQFPNYSSELNVNALLLGDSALYLCASSPGQRYNEQFFGPGTRLTVL.